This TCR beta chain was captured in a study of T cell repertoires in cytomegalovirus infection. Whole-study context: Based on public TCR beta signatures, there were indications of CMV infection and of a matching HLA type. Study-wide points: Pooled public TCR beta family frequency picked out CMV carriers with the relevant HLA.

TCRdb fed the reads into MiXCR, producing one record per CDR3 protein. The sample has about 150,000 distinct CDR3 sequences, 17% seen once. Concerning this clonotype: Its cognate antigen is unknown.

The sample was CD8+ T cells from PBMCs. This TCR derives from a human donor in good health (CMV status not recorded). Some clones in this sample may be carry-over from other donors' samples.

The CDR3 loop reads CASSGGYLNTEAFF. CDR3 bases: TGTGCCAGCAGCGGGGGATACTTGAACACTGAAGCTTTCTTT. The chain employs TRBV5-6 and TRBJ1-1, with D perhaps matching TRBD1 (5 bases). CDR1 SGHDT and CDR2 YYEEEE come from the germline V gene. V was clipped by 4 bases and J by 0 bases, with 10 bases between them. This CDR3 contains 14 residues. Looking up the rest from reference TRBV5-6 and TRBJ1-1 gives the full variable domain: DAGVTQSPTHLIKTRGQQVTLRCSPKSGHDTVSWYQQALGQGPQFIFQYYEEEERQRGNFPDRFSGHQFPNYSSELNVNALLLGDSALYLCASSGGYLNTEAFFGQGTRLTVV.